Given below is one TCR beta chain in context. Its target is unknown. RNA transcripts gave rise to amplified TCR beta CDR3 regions. The TCR CDR3 was amplified in a first-round RT-PCR using the HTBI primer set. MiXCR, applied by TCRdb to the multiplex PCR reads, yields one record per CDR3 protein. Here the sample spans 450,000 to 700,000 distinct CDR3 sequences, about 45% being singletons. The germline CDR1 and CDR2 sequences are MGHRA and YSYEKL. V lost 4 bases to trimming and J lost 7 bases; unmatched junction nucleotides: 15. CDR3 length: 17 residues. These data come from a study of T cells in Graves' hyperthyroidism and ophthalmopathy. Regarding the study as a whole: Most clonotypes expanded in thyroid above 0.001 were likewise present in blood. Before onset, ophthalmopathy was predicted by the model a median around 6 months earlier.

Together with thyroid ultrasound, orbital computed tomography, serum thyroxine and TRAb, clinical symptoms were used for diagnoses. The clonotype comes from an adult woman with Graves' disease, either hyperthyroidism or ophthalmopathy (not recorded which). The sequenced sample was peripheral blood or thyroid tissue (not recorded which). The J gene is TRBJ1-5, the V gene TRBV4-1; 8 nucleotides align to TRBD1. The CDR3 spells CASSLRTVDRGGQPQHF. The DNA for the CDR3 is TGCGCCAGCAGCCTAAGAACGGTCGACAGGGGAGGGCAGCCCCAGCATTTT.